This TCR beta chain derives from a study of T cells in Graves' hyperthyroidism and ophthalmopathy. Any patient presenting with uncontrolled infection, other autoimmune disease, pregnancy or lactation was left out. This clonotype was counted many times. The antigen remains unidentified. Study-wide points: Also found in blood were most expanded thyroid clonotypes above 0.001. In validation, the model predicted ophthalmopathy. These predictions came a median about 6.2 months before onset.

Amplified TCR beta CDR3 regions derived from RNA transcripts. HTBI primers were the set used in a first-round RT-PCR of the TCR CDR3. TCRdb re-derived calls from the multiplex PCR reads in MiXCR, one entry per CDR3 protein. The sample shows approximately 480,000 distinct CDR3 sequences, around 21% of them seen only once. Germline V gene sequence: CDR1 LNHDA, CDR2 SQIVND (reference sequence). After removal of 9 bases from V and 6 bases from J, the junction contained 11 bases not matched to a gene. CDR3 length equals 14 residues. The V call is TRBV19, the J call TRBJ1-5; 7 nucleotides agree with TRBD1. This clonotype was obtained from a man between 18 and 35 years old with Graves' hyperthyroidism. The sequencing sample was made of blood. In DNA, the CDR3 is TGTGCCAGCGCACAACAGGGGTTGGGTCAGCCCCAGCATTTT. This gives the protein CASAQQGLGQPQHF.